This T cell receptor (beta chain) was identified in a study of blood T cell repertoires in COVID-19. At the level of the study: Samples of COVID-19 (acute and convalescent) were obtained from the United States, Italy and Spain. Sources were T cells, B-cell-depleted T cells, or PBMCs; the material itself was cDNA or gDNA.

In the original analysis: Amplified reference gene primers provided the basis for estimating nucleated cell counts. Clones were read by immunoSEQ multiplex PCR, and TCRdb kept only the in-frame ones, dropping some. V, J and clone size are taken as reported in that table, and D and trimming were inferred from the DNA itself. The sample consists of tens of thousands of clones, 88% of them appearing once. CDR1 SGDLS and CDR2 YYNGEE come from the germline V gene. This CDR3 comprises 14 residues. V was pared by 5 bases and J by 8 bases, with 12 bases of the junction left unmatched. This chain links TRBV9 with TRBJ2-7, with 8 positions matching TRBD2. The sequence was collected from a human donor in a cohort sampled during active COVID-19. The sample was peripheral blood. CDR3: CASSEAGDLQKQYF. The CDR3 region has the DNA TGTGCCAGCAGTGAAGCGGGGGATCTGCAGAAGCAGTACTTC.